These T cell receptor beta chains were read from a single sample in a study of T cell repertoires in ileal Crohn's disease. Repertoires were generated with immunoSEQ multiplex PCR, while TCRdb's copy carries only in-frame clones and drops some. This repertoire shows some 9,200 clones, 70% to 85% found once; its top ten account for around 20%. Sequencing used ileal tissue. The source is an adult with Crohn's disease. The CDR3 runs from the conserved cysteine through the conserved F or W.

v_gene	len	CDR3aa
TRBV11-3	14	CASSGGGQVYGYTF
TRBV10-3	14	CAISESFTSTEQYF
TRBV9	14	CASSVAITGNTIYF
TRBV7-9	13	CASSLDSHDTQYF
TRBV5-1	17	CASSASPLERGVNEQFF
TRBV5-5	13	CASSLVRGQPQHF
TRBV7-2	15	CASSFGTGMGDGYTF
TRBV9	14	CASSVGKEGGELFF
TRBV5-4	15	CASSLAPGVTDTQYF
TRBV5-1	13	CASSPSGTDTQYF
TRBV27	14	CASSYVSVDSEQYF
TRBV6-1	14	CASSEWQGHSPLHF
TRBV5-4	15	CASSFELAEQETQYF
TRBV5-6	16	CASSMYRDRARYEQYF
TRBV7-5	16	CVRRGGPRGSNQPQHF
TRBV7-9	16	CASSSPATRGGNEQFF
TRBV7-9	15	CASSSPTGLDSPLHF
TRBV27	15	CASSFQGRGDSPLHF
TRBV7-9	11	CASGGLETQYF
TRBV5-6	16	CASSYGEDRDFTEAFF
TRBV7-2	16	CASSFPGTGVSYEQYF
TRBV20-1	11	CSAFEMTKQYF
TRBV5-1	17	CASSPPSGRPNTGELFF
TRBV5-4	15	CASSLGGRKHNEQFF
TRBV4-2	17	CASSQELSGRAADTQYF
TRBV9	13	CASSEDMRETQYF
TRBV6-5	12	CASSAGFQPQHF
TRBV6-5	11	CASSYAGKAFF
TRBV18	17	CASSPNRRYGGYNEQFF
TRBV2	14	CASIGGSMRAEAFF
TRBV30	16	CAWTSLSVSGANVLTF
TRBV7-9	12	CASSYATDFQFF
TRBV7-3	15	CASSLQAGGYNEQFF
TRBV7-2	15	CASSLWDRGHQPQHF
TRBV6-1	12	CASNGGVSEQYF
TRBV30	15	CAWSWGGRGREGYTF
TRBV4-1	14	CASSRVQGRPEAFF
TRBV5-1	13	CASSWRVRTIQYF
TRBV11-2	14	CASSLGLSTDTQYF
TRBV2	16	CASAVSGTGLDYGYTF
TRBV6-1	13	CASRDRGNQPQHF
TRBV11-1	14	CASRSEGGGTEAFF
TRBV5-5	16	CASSLPGQVSGNTIYF
TRBV6-5	13	CASSSTNTGELFF
TRBV7-6	13	CASSFPGSYEQYF
TRBV27	16	CASSLLGQVPPHEQYF